This TCR beta chain was obtained from a study of blood T cell repertoires in COVID-19. Study summary: Sites in the United States, Italy and Spain provided acute and convalescent COVID-19 samples.

The authors' processing: Estimates of nucleated cell counts were drawn from the amplification of reference gene primers. Assay: immunoSEQ multiplex PCR; the TCRdb copy retains only in-frame clones and omits some. For V, J and clone size, that table is used; D and trimming come from the DNA. Of about 70,000 clones listed, around 86% were seen once; the top ten hold approximately 10%. Looked up from germline, CDR1 is LGHDT and CDR2 is YNNKEL (reference sequence). V dropped 0 bases and J dropped 7; count of bases not matched to a gene: 10. This CDR3 region has 16 residues. The chain is built from TRBV3-1 (or the pseudogene TRBV3-2) and TRBJ1-2, with TRBD1 identical over 8 bases. The sequencing input was peripheral blood. The receptor comes from a woman under 30 with acute or convalescent COVID-19. For the CDR3, the DNA is TGTGCCAGCAGCCAAGATCTCGGGACAGGAAGTTTTGGCTACACCTTC. This translates into CASSQDLGTGSFGYTF.